Listed below are T cell receptor beta chains from one sample, sequenced in a study of OX40 agonist ivuxolimab in advanced cancers. The repertoire was sequenced with immunoSEQ multiplex PCR; TCRdb's copy has only in-frame clones and lacks some. Of roughly 80,000 clones in the sample, over 70% are singletons; the top ten hold over 6%. The specimen was CD4+ or CD8+ T cells sorted from blood, collected in a trial of the OX40 agonist ivuxolimab. These receptors were taken from an adult with an advanced solid tumor such as melanoma, head and neck, liver or kidney cancer. Each CDR3 is given with its conserved first and last residue. A D gene is named only where the DNA matches it firmly. Part of the rows lack a size; the others show once, few, many or a class for expanded clones.

>NA|TRBV29-1|TRBJ2-7|NA
TGCAGCGTTGTGGACAGTACCTACGAGCAGTACTTC
CSVVDSTYEQYF
>TRBD1|TRBV7-9|TRBJ2-6|NA
TGTGCCAGCAGCTTGAAGGGGGCACCCTCTGGGGCCAACGTCCTGACTTTC
CASSLKGAPSGANVLTF
>TRBD1|TRBV7-9|TRBJ2-1|NA
TGTGCCAGCAGCGCCGGGACAGGGAACTCCAATGAGCAGTTCTTC
CASSAGTGNSNEQFF
>NA|TRBV28|TRBJ2-7|NA
TGTGCCAGCAGTTCCCGGGACATCTCCTACGAGCAGTACTTC
CASSSRDISYEQYF
>TRBD1|TRBV6-5|TRBJ1-1|NA
TGTGCCAGCAGTTACTATAGGGACAGGGACGTCACTGAAGCTTTCTTT
CASSYYRDRDVTEAFF
>NA|TRBV27|TRBJ1-6|NA
TGTGCCAGCAGTTTAGATGGACCCTCCCCCCTCCACTTT
CASSLDGPSPLHF
>TRBD1|TRBV5-4|TRBJ1-1|NA
TGTGCCAGCAGTTCCGGGACAGGGGGCGCTGGCACTGAAGCTTTCTTT
CASSSGTGGAGTEAFF
>TRBD2|TRBV5-1|TRBJ2-7|NA
TGCGCCAGCAGCGAACTAGCGGGAGGGTCTTCCTACGAGCAGTACTTC
CASSELAGGSSYEQYF
>NA|TRBV15|TRBJ1-6|once
TGTGCCACCAGCAGAGATAGCAATTCACCCCTCCACTTT
CATSRDSNSPLHF
>NA|TRBV10-3|TRBJ1-5|NA
TGTGCCATCAGAGAGGACGGTGGACGGAATCAGCCCCAGCATTTT
CAIREDGGRNQPQHF
>NA|TRBV27|TRBJ2-7|NA
TGTGCCAGCAGTTTAATGGGGGCTTCCTACGAGCAGTACTTC
CASSLMGASYEQYF
>NA|TRBV18|TRBJ1-1|NA
TGTGCCAGCTCACCACTACTGGGGAACACTGAAGCTTTCTTT
CASSPLLGNTEAFF
>NA|TRBV29-1|TRBJ1-1|NA
TGCAGCGTTGCTACAGGAAGGAACACTGAAGCTTTCTTT
CSVATGRNTEAFF
>TRBD1|TRBV10-3|TRBJ1-2|NA
TGTGCCATCAGTGAGCCGACAGGGGGCAACTATGGCTACACCTTC
CAISEPTGGNYGYTF
>TRBD2|TRBV11-2|TRBJ2-3|few
TGTGCCAGCAGCTTAAGGGCTAGCGGGGCCACAGATACGCAGTATTTT
CASSLRASGATDTQYF
>NA|TRBV29-1|TRBJ1-4|NA
TGCAGCGTTGACATTGCAACTAATGAAAAACTGTTTTTT
CSVDIATNEKLFF
>NA|TRBV2|TRBJ2-1|NA
TGTGCCAGCAGTGTATCCTGGCTGAATGAGCAGTTCTTC
CASSVSWLNEQFF
>NA|TRBV5-1|TRBJ1-1|NA
TGCGCCAGCAGCTTGATGGGGGAGGGAACTGAAGCTTTCTTT
CASSLMGEGTEAFF
>NA|TRBV7-8|TRBJ1-5|NA
TGTGCCAGCAGCTTAGCCCCCGGTACGGATCAGCCCCAGCATTTT
CASSLAPGTDQPQHF
>NA|TRBV19|TRBJ1-4|NA
TGTGCCAGTAGCCATCGCGGCCTTAATGAAAAACTGTTTTTT
CASSHRGLNEKLFF
>TRBD2|TRBV9|TRBJ2-2|NA
TGTGCCAGCAGCGTAGCGGGACTAGCGGGATACACCGGGGAGCTGTTTTTT
CASSVAGLAGYTGELFF
>TRBD2|TRBV4-1|TRBJ2-1|few
TGCGCCAGCAGCTCTCTACTAGCGACCTACAATGAGCAGTTCTTC
CASSSLLATYNEQFF
>NA|TRBV29-1|TRBJ2-1|NA
TGCAGCGTGGAGACCCGAAGTGAGCAGTTCTTC
CSVETRSEQFF
>TRBD2|TRBV18|TRBJ2-1|NA
TGTGCCAGCTCACCCCGGTGGTCTAGCGGTAATGAGCAGTTCTTC
CASSPRWSSGNEQFF
>NA|TRBV2|TRBJ1-1|NA
TGTGCCAGCCTACGAGCTGAAGCTTTCTTT
CASLRAEAFF
>TRBD1|TRBV11-3|TRBJ2-1|once
TGTGCCAGCAGCGACCGGGACAGGGGCTACAATGAGCAGTTCTTC
CASSDRDRGYNEQFF
>TRBD1|TRBV2|TRBJ1-5|medium-sized
TGTGCCAGCAGTGAAAGACAGGGAGTAGTTCAGCCCCAGCATTTT
CASSERQGVVQPQHF
>NA|TRBV29-1|TRBJ1-2|NA
TGCAGCGTTGAAGGTGGCGGAAACTATGGCTACACCTTC
CSVEGGGNYGYTF
>TRBD2|TRBV7-2|TRBJ2-3|few
TGTGCCAGCAGCCCGAGACTAGCCGGCCTGGATACGCAGTATTTT
CASSPRLAGLDTQYF
>NA|TRBV5-6|TRBJ1-1|NA
TGTGCCAGCAGCTCGGGAGGGTATCTGAACACTGAAGCTTTCTTT
CASSSGGYLNTEAFF
>NA|TRBV19|TRBJ1-6|NA
TGTGCCAGTAGTATTCTAGGGGACGCTCGTTCACCCCTCCACTTT
CASSILGDARSPLHF
>TRBD2|TRBV25-1|TRBJ2-5|NA
TGTGCCAGCAGTGAGCGGGGGACTAGCGTATCGGAGACCCAGTACTTC
CASSERGTSVSETQYF
>NA|TRBV5-1|TRBJ1-4|NA
TGCGCCAGCAGCTTGGAGGGACGGCGTAATGAAAAACTGTTTTTT
CASSLEGRRNEKLFF
>NA|TRBV7-2|TRBJ2-7|NA
TGTGCCAGCAGCTTAGGGGGCTCGAAGGCCGAGCAGTACTTC
CASSLGGSKAEQYF
>NA|TRBV7-9|TRBJ1-1|NA
TGTGCCAGCAGCCCGACGGACACGAACACTGAAGCTTTCTTT
CASSPTDTNTEAFF
>TRBD2|TRBV5-1|TRBJ2-3|NA
TGCGCCAGCAGCTTAAGCGGGGCCACAGATACGCAGTATTTT
CASSLSGATDTQYF
>NA|TRBV19|TRBJ2-5|few
TGTGCCAGTAGTATGTCAGGGGATCGGGAGACCCAGTACTTC
CASSMSGDRETQYF
>TRBD1|TRBV2|TRBJ2-4|NA
TGTGCCAGCAGGGACAGGGTAACCAAAAACATTCAGTACTTC
CASRDRVTKNIQYF
>TRBD1|TRBV5-5|TRBJ1-2|NA
TGTGCCAGCAGCTTGGTCGACAGGGATTATGGCTACACCTTC
CASSLVDRDYGYTF
>NA|TRBV11-2|TRBJ2-1|NA
TGTGCCAGCAGCTTAGGGCAGGGGCAGTTCTTC
CASSLGQGQFF
>NA|TRBV5-1|TRBJ1-1|NA
TGCGCCAGCAGCCCAGGACAGCCGCTGCAATTTGAAGCTTTCTTT
CASSPGQPLQFEAFF
>NA|TRBV2|TRBJ1-2|NA
TGTGCCAGCAGTGATCAGGGCGTGGACTATGGCTACACCTTC
CASSDQGVDYGYTF
>TRBD1|TRBV6-1|TRBJ2-5|NA
TGTGCCAGCAATCGGGACAGGGGACGAGAGACCCAGTACTTC
CASNRDRGRETQYF
>TRBD1|TRBV4-3|TRBJ2-7|NA
TGCGCCAGCAGCCAGGACAGGCGAACCTACGAGCAGTACTTC
CASSQDRRTYEQYF
>NA|TRBV29-1|TRBJ2-1|NA
TGCAGCGTTTATACAGACGTAGGATTCTTC
CSVYTDVGFF
>TRBD1|TRBV4-2|TRBJ1-1|NA
TGTGCCAGCAGCCAATTGGACAGGGACAACACTGAAGCTTTCTTT
CASSQLDRDNTEAFF
>NA|TRBV6-1|TRBJ1-2|NA
TGTGCCAGCAGTGAATTCGGGGGGCGGATATCTAACTATGGCTACACCTTC
CASSEFGGRISNYGYTF
>NA|TRBV28|TRBJ2-7|NA
TGTGCCAGCAGTTTTGCGGGGGCGTCCTACGAGCAGTACTTC
CASSFAGASYEQYF
>NA|TRBV2|TRBJ1-6|NA
TGTGCCAGCAAGATACAGGGTCCCTATAATTCACCCCTCCACTTT
CASKIQGPYNSPLHF
>TRBD2|TRBV4-1|TRBJ2-7|NA
TGCGCTAGTCGGGGGGGGAACCCTAACCTCGGGCACGAGCAGTACTTC
CASRGGNPNLGHEQYF
>NA|TRBV2|TRBJ2-1|NA
TGTGCCAGCAGTGATTACAGGGACAATGAGCAGTTCTTC
CASSDYRDNEQFF
>NA|TRBV2|TRBJ1-1|NA
TGTGCCAGCAGAGACGGGCCGTTTGGAGCTTTCTTT
CASRDGPFGAFF
>NA|TRBV21-1|TRBJ2-3|NA
TGTGCCAGCAGCAACGAGGGGGACCAGCCCCCCGCAGATACGCAGTATTTT
CASSNEGDQPPADTQYF